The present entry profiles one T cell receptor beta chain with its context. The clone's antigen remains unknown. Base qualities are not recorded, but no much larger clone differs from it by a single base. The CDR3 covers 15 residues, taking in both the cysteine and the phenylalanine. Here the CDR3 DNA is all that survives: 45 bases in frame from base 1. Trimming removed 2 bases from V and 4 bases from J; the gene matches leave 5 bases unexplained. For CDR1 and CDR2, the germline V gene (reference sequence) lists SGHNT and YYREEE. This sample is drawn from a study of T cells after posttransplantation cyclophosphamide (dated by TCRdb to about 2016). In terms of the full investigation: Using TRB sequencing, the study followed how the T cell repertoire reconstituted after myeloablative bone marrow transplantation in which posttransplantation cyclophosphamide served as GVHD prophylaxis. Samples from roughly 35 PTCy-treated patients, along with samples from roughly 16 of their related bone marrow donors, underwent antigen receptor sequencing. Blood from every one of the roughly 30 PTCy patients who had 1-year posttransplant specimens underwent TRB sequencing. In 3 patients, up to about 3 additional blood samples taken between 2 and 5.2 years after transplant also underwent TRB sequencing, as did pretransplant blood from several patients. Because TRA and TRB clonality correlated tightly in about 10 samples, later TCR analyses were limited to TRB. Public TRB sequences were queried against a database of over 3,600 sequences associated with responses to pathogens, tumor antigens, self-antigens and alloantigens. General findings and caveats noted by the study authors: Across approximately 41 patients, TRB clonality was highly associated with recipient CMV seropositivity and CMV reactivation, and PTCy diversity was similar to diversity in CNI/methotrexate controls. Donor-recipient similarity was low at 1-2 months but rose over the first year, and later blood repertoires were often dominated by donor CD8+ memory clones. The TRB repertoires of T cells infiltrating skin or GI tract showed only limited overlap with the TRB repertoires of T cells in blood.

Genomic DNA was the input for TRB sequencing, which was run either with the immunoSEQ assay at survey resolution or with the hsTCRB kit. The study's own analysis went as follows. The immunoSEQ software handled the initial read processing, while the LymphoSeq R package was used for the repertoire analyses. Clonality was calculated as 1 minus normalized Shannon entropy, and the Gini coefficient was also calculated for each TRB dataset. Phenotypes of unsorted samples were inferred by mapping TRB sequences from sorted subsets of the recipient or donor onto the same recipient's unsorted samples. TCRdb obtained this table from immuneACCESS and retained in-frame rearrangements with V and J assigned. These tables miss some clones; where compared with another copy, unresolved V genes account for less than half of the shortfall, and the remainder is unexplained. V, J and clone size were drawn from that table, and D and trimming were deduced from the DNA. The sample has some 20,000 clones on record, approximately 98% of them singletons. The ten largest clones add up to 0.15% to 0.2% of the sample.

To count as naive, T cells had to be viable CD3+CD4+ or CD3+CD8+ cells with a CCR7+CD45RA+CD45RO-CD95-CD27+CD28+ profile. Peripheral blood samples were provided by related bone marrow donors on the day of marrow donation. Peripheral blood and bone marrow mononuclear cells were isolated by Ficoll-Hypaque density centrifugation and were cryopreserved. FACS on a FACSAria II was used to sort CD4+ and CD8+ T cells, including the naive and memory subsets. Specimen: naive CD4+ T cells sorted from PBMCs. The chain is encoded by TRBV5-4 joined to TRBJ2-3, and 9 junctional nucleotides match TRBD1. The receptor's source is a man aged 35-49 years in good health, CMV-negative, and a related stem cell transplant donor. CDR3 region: CASSLQTGGADTQYF. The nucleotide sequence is TGTGCCAGCAGCTTACAGACAGGGGGAGCAGATACGCAGTATTTT.